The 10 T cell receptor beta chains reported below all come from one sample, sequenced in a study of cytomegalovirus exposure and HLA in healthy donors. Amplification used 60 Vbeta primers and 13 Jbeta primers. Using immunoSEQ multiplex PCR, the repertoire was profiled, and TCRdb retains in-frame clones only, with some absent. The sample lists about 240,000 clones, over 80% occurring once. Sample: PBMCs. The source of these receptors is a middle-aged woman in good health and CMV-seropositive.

The CDR3 protein is CASSQDLNRGAYEQYF. The CDR3 nucleotides are TGCGCCAGCAGCCAAGATCTCAACAGGGGGGCCTACGAGCAGTACTTC. The chain uses TRBV4-3 and TRBJ2-7; 8 nucleotides align to TRBD1. Germline assignment: CDR1 LGHNA and CDR2 YSLEER. This CDR3 region has 16 residues. J was trimmed by 2 bases and V by 0 bases; bases with no gene match: 6.

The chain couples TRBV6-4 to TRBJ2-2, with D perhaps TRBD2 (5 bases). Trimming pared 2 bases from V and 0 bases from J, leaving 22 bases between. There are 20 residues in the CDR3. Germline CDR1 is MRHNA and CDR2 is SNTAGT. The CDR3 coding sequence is TGTGCCAGCAGTGACGACGGCACTAGAGGTAGAAACGCGAACACCGGGGAGCTGTTTTTT. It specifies CASSDDGTRGRNANTGELFF.

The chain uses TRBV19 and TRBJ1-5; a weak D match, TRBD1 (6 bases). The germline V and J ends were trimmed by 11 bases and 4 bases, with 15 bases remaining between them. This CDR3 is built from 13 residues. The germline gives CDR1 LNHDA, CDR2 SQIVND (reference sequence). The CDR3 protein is CAGGFDRNQPQHF. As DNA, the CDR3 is TGTGCCGGGGGCTTCGACAGAAATCAGCCCCAGCATTTT. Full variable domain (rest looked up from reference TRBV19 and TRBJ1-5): DGGITQSPKYLFRKEGQNVTLSCEQNLNHDAMYWYRQDPGQGLRLIYYSQIVNDFQKGDIAEGYSVSREKKESFPLTVTSAQKNPTAFYLCAGGFDRNQPQHFGDGTRLSIL.

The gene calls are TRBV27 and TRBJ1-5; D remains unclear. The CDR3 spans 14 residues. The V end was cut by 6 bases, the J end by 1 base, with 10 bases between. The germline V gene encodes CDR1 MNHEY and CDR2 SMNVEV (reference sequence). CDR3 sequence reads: CASSTGLSNQPQHF. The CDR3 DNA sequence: TGTGCCAGCAGCACTGGACTGAGCAATCAGCCCCAGCATTTT.

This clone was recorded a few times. This CDR3 reads CASSGPAGGGEQYF. CDR3 coding DNA: TGTGCCAGCAGTGGCCCGGCAGGGGGTGGCGAGCAGTACTTC. The V and J genes are TRBV2 and TRBJ2-7, with TRBD1 matching 7 bases. Losses at the gene ends were 4 bases for V and 6 bases for J; bases not matched to a gene: 9. The CDR3 totals 14 residues. CDR1 and CDR2 from the germline V gene are SNHLY and FYNNEI.

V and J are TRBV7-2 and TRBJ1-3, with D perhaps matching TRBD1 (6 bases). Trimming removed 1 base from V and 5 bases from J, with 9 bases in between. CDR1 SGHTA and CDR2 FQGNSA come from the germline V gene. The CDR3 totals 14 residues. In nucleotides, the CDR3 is TGTGCCAGCAGCTTAGGAGGGGGAAGAAACACCATATATTTT. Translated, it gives CASSLGGGRNTIYF.

CDR3 coding DNA: TGTGCCAGCAGCGTAGCTCACGGGACTAGCGGGCCCGAGCAGTACTTC. It is translated as CASSVAHGTSGPEQYF. The chain couples TRBV9 to TRBJ2-7, with 12 bases lining up with TRBD2. This CDR3 is 16 amino acids long. Per germline, CDR1 SGDLS and CDR2 YYNGEE. Germline trimming cut 0 bases from V and 6 bases from J; bases unmatched to any gene: 7. Together with reference TRBV9 and TRBJ2-7, the CDR3 gives the full variable domain: DSGVTQTPKHLITATGQRVTLRCSPRSGDLSVYWYQQSLDQGLQFLIQYYNGEERAKGNILERFSAQQFPDLHSELNLSSLELGDSALYFCASSVAHGTSGPEQYFGPGTRLTVT.

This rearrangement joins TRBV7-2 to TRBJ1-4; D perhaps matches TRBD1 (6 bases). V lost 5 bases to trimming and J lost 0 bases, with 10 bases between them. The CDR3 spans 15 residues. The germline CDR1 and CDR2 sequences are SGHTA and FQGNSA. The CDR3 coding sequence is TGTGCCAGCAGCGATCGACAGGCAACTAATGAAAAACTGTTTTTT. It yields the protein CASSDRQATNEKLFF.

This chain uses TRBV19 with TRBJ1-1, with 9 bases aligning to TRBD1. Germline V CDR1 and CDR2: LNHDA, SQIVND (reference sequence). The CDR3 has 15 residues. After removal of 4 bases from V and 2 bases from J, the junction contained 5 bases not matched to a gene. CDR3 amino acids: CASSRRGQGNTEAFF. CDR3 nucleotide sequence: TGTGCCAGTAGTAGAAGGGGACAGGGCAACACTGAAGCTTTCTTT.

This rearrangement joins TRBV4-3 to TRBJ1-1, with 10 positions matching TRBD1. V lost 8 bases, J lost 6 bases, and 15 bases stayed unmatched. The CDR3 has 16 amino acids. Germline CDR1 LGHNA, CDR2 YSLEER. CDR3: CASGARTGGLIAEAFF. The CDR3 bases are TGCGCCAGCGGTGCTCGGACAGGGGGATTGATAGCTGAAGCTTTCTTT.